What follows are 17 T cell receptor beta chains derived from one specimen sequenced in a study of T cells of healthy individuals. TCRdb reprocessed the 5' RACE reads with MiXCR, giving one entry per CDR3 protein. The sample records 65,000 to 95,000 distinct CDR3 sequences, roughly 5% being singletons. The origin of the receptors is a female donor in good health.

This clonotype came up many times. J is TRBJ2-1 and V is TRBV6-2 or TRBV6-3; 10 bases map to TRBD1. The CDR3 totals 15 residues. The germline gives CDR1 MNHEY, CDR2 SVGEGT. With V trimmed by 2 bases and J by 6 bases, 4 bases remained unmatched. The CDR3 loop is CASSYGTGAGNEQFF. CDR3 bases: TGTGCCAGCAGTTACGGGACAGGGGCCGGCAATGAGCAGTTCTTC.

As to this clonotype: This may be a read error: a much more frequent sequence differs by one nucleotide. This chain connects TRBV20-1 to TRBJ2-3, with D hard to call. Germline V CDR1 and CDR2: DFQATT, SNEGSKA (reference sequence). Trimming stripped 3 bases from V and 1 base from J, with 11 bases between. The CDR3 is made up of 14 amino acids. Here the CDR3 DNA reads TGCAGTGCTAGTGACATGGCGTGCACAGATACGCAGTATTTT. It translates to CSASDMACTDTQYF.

This clonotype was seen many times. This sequence joins TRBV7-9 and TRBJ2-3; D ambiguous. This CDR3 is built from 20 residues. The V end was cut by 1 base, the J end by 2 bases, with 25 bases between. Germline assignment: CDR1 SEHNR and CDR2 FQNEAQ (reference sequence). CDR3 sequence reads: CASSLDVGTYTVQTTDTQYF. Here the CDR3 DNA reads TGTGCCAGCAGCTTAGATGTGGGCACCTACACCGTCCAGACCACAGATACGCAGTATTTT. The full variable domain, completed using reference TRBV7-9 and TRBJ2-3, is DTGVSQNPRHKITKRGQNVTFRCDPISEHNRLYWYRQTLGQGPEFLTYFQNEAQLEKSRLLSDRFSAERPKGSFSTLEIQRTEQGDSAMYLCASSLDVGTYTVQTTDTQYFGPGTRLTVL.

This clonotype has at least ten counts. Here the CDR3 DNA reads TGTGCCAGCAGCCCGGGACGACTCGCGCAGTTCTTC. The encoded protein is CASSPGRLAQFF. The chain joins TRBV7-2 to TRBJ2-1, with D perhaps assigned TRBD1 or TRBD2 (5 bases each). This CDR3 is built from 12 residues. The germline gives CDR1 SGHTA, CDR2 FQGNSA. V was trimmed by 5 bases and J by 12 bases, leaving 14 bases between them.

Of note for this clonotype: Being one base from a much bigger clone, this may be a read error. This rearrangement joins TRBV12-2 to TRBJ2-5; TRBD1, the table's D call, lacks a check against the DNA. TRBV12-2 is described as a pseudogene. There are 20 residues in the CDR3. Here the CDR3 reads CTSRLVVSGLRDRKEETQYF. The CDR3 nucleotides read TGTACAAGTCGCTTAGTAGTGTCAGGACTTCGGGACAGAAAGGAAGAGACCCAGTACTTC.

There are many counts of this clonotype. The rearrangement joins TRBV4-1 to TRBJ1-1; D unresolved. V gave up 2 bases and J gave up 7 bases, with 8 bases separating them. Germline values: CDR1 MGHRA, CDR2 YSYEKL. The CDR3 consists of 12 residues. In DNA, the CDR3 is TGCGCCAGCAGCCAAAACGGCATTGAAGCTTTCTTT. It is translated as CASSQNGIEAFF.

At least ten counts were recorded for this clonotype. The CDR3 loop is CASSQDNSAGANVLTF. The CDR3 nucleotides are TGTGCCAGCAGCCAAGATAACTCGGCTGGGGCCAACGTCCTGACTTTC. This chain connects TRBV4-2 to TRBJ2-6, with D unresolved. Trimming took off 0 bases at V and 2 bases at J, with 8 bases between the two ends. CDR3 size: 16 residues. From germline, CDR1 is LGHNA and CDR2 YNFKEQ.

This clonotype was counted ten times or more. This chain uses TRBV29-1 with TRBJ2-1, with 15 bases identical to TRBD2. V lost 3 bases to trimming and J lost 2 bases; unmatched junction nucleotides: 14. CDR1 is SQVTM, CDR2 ANQGSEA, per germline. This CDR3 has 20 amino acids. The CDR3 region has the DNA TGCAGCGTTGAGGGACAGGGACTAGCGGGAGGCACCTTCGCCTACAATGAGCAGTTCTTC. Translating gives CSVEGQGLAGGTFAYNEQFF.

This sequence joins TRBV7-2 and TRBJ2-7, with D perhaps matching TRBD1 or TRBD2 (5 bases each). The CDR3 loop spans 14 amino acids. The V and J ends lost 5 bases and 3 bases respectively, with 14 bases between them. Germline CDR1 is SGHTA and CDR2 is FQGNSA. This chain's CDR3 is CASSLEGQGYEQYF. Written as DNA, the CDR3 is TGTGCCAGCAGCCTAGAGGGCCAGGGCTACGAGCAGTACTTC.

Ten or more counts support this clonotype. The gene calls are TRBV7-2 and TRBJ1-4, with D possibly being TRBD1 (5 bases). The length of the CDR3 is 15 residues. The V gene's germline CDR1 is SGHTA and CDR2 FQGNSA. With 2 bases removed from V and 5 bases from J, the gap between germline ends came to 12 bases. DNA of the CDR3: TGTGCCAGCAGCTTACGGGCAGGGCTCAATGAAAAACTGTTTTTT. This encodes CASSLRAGLNEKLFF.

The rearrangement uses TRBV6-6 and TRBJ1-1; possibly TRBD1 for D (5 bases). Germline CDR1 is MNHNY and CDR2 is SVGAGI (reference sequence). This CDR3 has 12 residues. The V end lost 9 bases, the J end lost 1 base, and 9 bases lay between the germline ends. CDR3 nucleotide sequence: TGTGCCAGTATGGGACCGAACACTGAAGCTTTCTTT. It specifies CASMGPNTEAFF.

The sample holds a few counts of this clonotype. Germline and junction disagree at one end, which may indicate a read error. V and J are TRBV20-1 and TRBJ1-5; D not certain. The CDR3 spans 14 residues. The germline gives CDR1 DFQATT, CDR2 SNEGSKA (reference sequence). CDR3 protein: CSARKGHSNQPQNF. CDR3 sequence (DNA): TGCAGTGCTAGAAAGGGTCATAGCAATCAGCCCCAGAATTTT.

This clonotype came up a few times. This chain joins TRBV6-6 and TRBJ1-2, with TRBD1 as a possible D gene (5 bases). The CDR3 is made up of 16 amino acids. Germline CDR1 reads MNHNY; CDR2 reads SVGAGI (reference sequence). Trimming shortened V by 5 bases and J by 4 bases, and 20 bases separated the two germline ends. CDR3 loop: CASSNILGVESYGYTF. The DNA for the CDR3 is TGTGCCAGCAGTAACATTTTAGGGGTCGAGAGCTATGGCTACACCTTC.

In its sample, this clonotype was seen many times. The rearrangement links TRBV6-2 or TRBV6-3 to TRBJ2-3; the D call may be TRBD1 or TRBD2 (5 bases each). The ends were cut back, 6 bases at V and 1 base at J, with 8 bases in the middle. Germline-derived CDR1 and CDR2 are MNHEY and SVGEGT. This CDR3 region has 13 residues. CDR3 in amino acids: CASRRGGTDTQYF. CDR3 sequence (DNA): TGTGCCAGCAGAAGGGGAGGCACAGATACGCAGTATTTT.

This clonotype was counted many times. This chain joins TRBV24-1 and TRBJ2-1; 7 bases match TRBD1. Germline V gene data show CDR1 as KGHDR and CDR2 as SFDVKD. This CDR3 is built from 16 residues. V trimming: 1 base; J trimming: 9 bases; junction bases outside the gene matches: 11. This CDR3 reads CATSDFTQTGSSEQFF. CDR3 nucleotide sequence: TGTGCCACCAGTGATTTTACTCAGACAGGGAGTTCTGAGCAGTTCTTC.

This clonotype was detected many times. The gene calls are TRBV20-1 and TRBJ2-1; no definite D call. The V end was cut by 3 bases, the J end by 2 bases, with 8 bases between. The length of the CDR3 is 13 residues. The germline V gene has CDR1 DFQATT and CDR2 SNEGSKA (reference sequence). The chain's CDR3 is CSARVVTYNEQFF. CDR3 coding DNA: TGCAGTGCTAGGGTTGTGACCTACAATGAGCAGTTCTTC.

The rearrangement uses TRBV20-1 and TRBJ2-7, with D possibly being TRBD2 (6 bases). The CDR3 consists of 14 residues. V lost 6 bases and J lost 5, with 20 bases in between. Germline CDR1 DFQATT, CDR2 SNEGSKA (reference sequence). The DNA for the CDR3 is TGCAGTGCCCTTTGGGGACTCCAAACCCACGAGCAGTACTTC. It specifies CSALWGLQTHEQYF.